This T cell receptor (beta chain) stems from a study of T cell clonotyping in hematopoietic cell transplantation. Notes on the study in general: After transplant, recipient diversity fell while pathologically expanded clonotypes grew through day 180.

Noted time point: recipient sample about 28 days before transplant, after cytoreduction. This table comes from immunoSEQ multiplex PCR, and its TCRdb copy is limited to in-frame clones, with some not included. The sample holds 25,000 to 35,000 clones; 85% to 95% are singletons and the top ten take around 2.1%. About this clone itself: Its antigen is not identified.

V lost 7 bases, J lost 7 bases, and 19 bases lay in between. From germline, CDR1 is MDHEN and CDR2 SYDVKM. The CDR3 consists of 14 residues. Sequencing used peripheral blood mononuclear cells, obtained before stem cell transplant. The chain combines TRBV28 with TRBJ1-2, with a weak D call TRBD1 (5 bases). The source is a man between 45 and 60 years old with acute myeloid leukemia. Some clones in this sample may be carry-over from other donors' samples. CDR3 amino acids: CASTLGFLGGGYTF. CDR3 coding DNA: TGTGCCAGCACCTTGGGGTTCTTGGGGGGTGGCTACACCTTC.